These 15 T cell receptor beta chains came from one sample sequenced in a study of shared clonotypes between healthy human individuals. Assay used: immunoSEQ multiplex PCR; TCRdb lists only in-frame clones, some missing. The table records some 2 million clones, 85% to 95% of them present only once. The sequenced material came from naive CD4+ T cells sorted from blood. Specified subset: CD45RA+ positively selected. These receptors all stem from a man in his late teens or twenties in good health.

The rearrangement joins TRBV5-6 to TRBJ2-1, with 11 positions matching TRBD2. J gave up 9 bases and V 2 bases, and 13 bases lay outside the gene matches. Germline values: CDR1 SGHDT, CDR2 YYEEEE. This CDR3 has 17 amino acids. CDR3 sequence: CASSLGQRASGRSEQFF. Here the CDR3 DNA reads TGTGCCAGCAGCTTAGGGCAGAGGGCTAGCGGGAGGAGTGAGCAGTTCTTC.

The chain links TRBV6-1 to TRBJ1-6; 9 nucleotides line up with TRBD1. Per germline, CDR1 MNHNS and CDR2 SASEGT. This CDR3 is 17 amino acids long. The junction had 5 bases not matched to a gene; V was cut back by 4 bases and J by 1 base. The CDR3 DNA reads TGTGCCAGCAGTGTACAGGGGGCGAGGTCCTATAATTCACCCCTCCACTTT. This encodes CASSVQGARSYNSPLHF.

The chain employs TRBV2 and TRBJ1-4; 9 nucleotides line up with TRBD1. The CDR3 has 14 amino acids. The germline V gene has CDR1 SNHLY and CDR2 FYNNEI. The V gene end was trimmed by 8 bases and the J gene end by 7 bases; junction bases not matched to a gene: 8. CDR3 protein: CASLRGTGPEKLFF. The CDR3 DNA reads as TGTGCCAGCCTCAGGGGGACAGGGCCTGAAAAACTGTTTTTT.

The chain joins TRBV7-9 to TRBJ2-5; 8 positions agree with TRBD1. Germline CDR1 and CDR2: SEHNR and FQNEAQ (reference sequence). Trimming removed 0 bases from V and 4 bases from J; junction bases left unmatched: 7. The CDR3 consists of 16 residues. In DNA form, the CDR3 reads TGTGCCAGCAGCTTAGCCGGGACAGGAGTTTCAGAGACCCAGTACTTC. It encodes CASSLAGTGVSETQYF. Looking up the rest from reference TRBV7-9 and TRBJ2-5 gives the full variable domain: DTGVSQNPRHKITKRGQNVTFRCDPISEHNRLYWYRQTLGQGPEFLTYFQNEAQLEKSRLLSDRFSAERPKGSFSTLEIQRTEQGDSAMYLCASSLAGTGVSETQYFGPGTRLLVL.

The genes are TRBV12-5 and TRBJ2-7; the D is unclear. V lost 6 bases, J lost 1 base, and 16 bases lay in between. Germline values: CDR1 LGHNT, CDR2 FRNRAP. This CDR3 has 15 residues. The CDR3 sequence: CASGSHPVPSYEQYF. The CDR3 nucleotides read TGTGCTAGTGGCTCCCACCCGGTACCATCCTACGAGCAGTACTTC.

The DNA of the CDR3 is TGTGCCAGCAGCCCCGCCGGCCCCTATGGCTACACCTTC. Amino acid sequence: CASSPAGPYGYTF. The V gene is TRBV11-2, the J gene TRBJ1-2; D unresolved. V lost 5 bases to trimming and J lost 4 bases, with 11 bases between them. This CDR3 is 13 amino acids long. CDR1 is SGHAT, CDR2 FQNNGV, per germline.

This clone showed up just once. The chain is built from TRBV10-3 and TRBJ1-4; D is unresolved. V gave up 0 bases and J gave up 8 bases, with 13 bases separating them. The length of the CDR3 is 15 residues. Per the germline V gene, CDR1 is ENHRY and CDR2 is SYGVKD. CDR3 protein: CAISESGQKYEKLFF. In DNA, the CDR3 is TGTGCCATCAGTGAGTCCGGGCAGAAGTACGAAAAACTGTTTTTT.

In its sample, this clone was seen a few times. The gene calls are TRBV5-8 and TRBJ2-1; the match to TRBD2 covers 7 bases. CDR3 length equals 16 residues. After removal of 3 bases from V and 4 bases from J, the junction contained 10 bases not matched to a gene. Germline V gene lookup returns CDR1 SGHTS and CDR2 YDEGEE. This chain's CDR3 is CASSSRTRGWYNEQFF. CDR3 nucleotides: TGTGCCAGCAGCTCGCGGACTAGGGGCTGGTACAATGAGCAGTTCTTC.

The chain recombines TRBV5-1 with TRBJ2-7; 9 bases agree with TRBD1. Unmatched junction bases numbered 5, after V lost 4 bases and J lost 0 bases. The CDR3 runs 15 residues. Per the germline V gene, CDR1 is SGHRS and CDR2 is YFSETQ. For the CDR3, the DNA is TGCGCCAGCAGCAAACCACAGGGGGCCTCCTACGAGCAGTACTTC. Translated, it gives CASSKPQGASYEQYF.

J is TRBJ1-5 and V is TRBV27; 7 bases align to TRBD1. The V gene's germline CDR1 is MNHEY and CDR2 SMNVEV (reference sequence). With V trimmed by 2 bases and J by 6 bases, 4 bases remained unmatched. The CDR3 is 14 residues long. CDR3 nucleotide sequence: TGTGCCAGCAGTTTAACAGGGGCGAGTCAGCCCCAGCATTTT. Its translation is CASSLTGASQPQHF.

The chain is built from TRBV6-8 and TRBJ2-4; D is unclear. CDR1 is MNHGY, CDR2 SAAAGT, per germline. V lost 7 bases and J lost 1, with 8 bases in between. This CDR3 spans 13 amino acids. The CDR3 is CASNLEAKNIQYF. The CDR3 coding sequence is TGTGCCAGCAATCTGGAGGCCAAAAACATTCAGTACTTC.

The CDR3 loop reads CASSLGHQDYGYTF. The DNA for the CDR3 is TGCGCCAGCAGCTTGGGACATCAGGACTATGGCTACACCTTC. This chain connects TRBV5-1 to TRBJ1-2; D is undetermined. Germline-derived CDR1 and CDR2 are SGHRS and YFSETQ. The CDR3 loop spans 14 amino acids. Trimming pared 0 bases from V and 3 bases from J, leaving 9 bases between.

In the case of this clone: The sample contains more than one DNA sequence encoding this CDR3. This chain connects TRBV9 to TRBJ2-5; D is tentatively TRBD1 or TRBD2 (5 bases each). Germline assignment: CDR1 SGDLS and CDR2 YYNGEE. The V and J ends lost 1 base and 1 base respectively, with 8 bases between them. The CDR3 runs to 14 residues. The CDR3 DNA sequence: TGTGCCAGCAGCGTAAGTGGGGGCCAAGAGACCCAGTACTTC. Translating it yields CASSVSGGQETQYF.

The chain recombines TRBV30 with TRBJ1-2; maybe TRBD1 (5 bases). The germline CDR1 and CDR2 sequences are GTSNPN and SVGIG (reference sequence). V shed 2 bases and J shed 4 bases, with 17 bases lying between them. CDR3 length: 15 residues. For the CDR3, the DNA is TGTGCCTGGAGTCCCGGCGGGACGGGCTTCTATGGCTACACCTTC. This encodes CAWSPGGTGFYGYTF.

This clone was counted a single time. The gene calls are TRBV2 and TRBJ1-6; 7 bases match TRBD1. The CDR3 is 13 residues long. Germline-derived CDR1 and CDR2 are SNHLY and FYNNEI. V shed 8 bases and J 7 bases; nucleotides not matched to a gene: 5. The CDR3 coding sequence is TGTGCCAGCGACAGGGTGTTCAATTCACCCCTCCACTTT. Protein product: CASDRVFNSPLHF.